Presented here are 14 T cell receptor beta chains from one specimen sequenced in a study of early T cells in non-severe SARS-CoV-2 infection listed by TCRdb under 2021. The library was produced with 5' RACE. Sequenced using a NextSeq 500. TCRdb handled the public reads itself, with Q25 trimming in fastp and clone calling in MiXCR, and kept productive beta chains. Every distinct CDR3 protein forms one entry, paired with its most common genes and DNA. This sample comprises about 30,000 distinct CDR3 sequences, approximately 5.9% of them detected only once. About 5.8% of the sample is taken by the ten largest. The specimen was whole blood. All receptors derive from an adult who was a healthcare worker with PCR-confirmed SARS-CoV-2 infection or an uninfected control (not recorded which).

This clonotype was recorded at least ten times. The rearrangement links TRBV20-1 to TRBJ2-1; the match to TRBD2 covers 14 bases. V was clipped by 4 bases and J by 6 bases; unmatched bases: 8. The CDR3 sequence is 16 residues long. Germline CDR1 is DFQATT and CDR2 is SNEGSKA (reference sequence). The CDR3 nucleotides read TGCAGTGCTATGGGACTAGCGGGAGCCAAACTCAATGAGCAGTTCTTC. This sequence encodes CSAMGLAGAKLNEQFF.

This clonotype was counted a few times. This rearrangement joins TRBV10-3 to TRBJ2-2; a weak D match, TRBD2 (6 bases). The CDR3 totals 15 residues. The germline V gene encodes CDR1 ENHRY and CDR2 SYGVKD. This CDR3 reads CAAGPRDSNTGELFF. The CDR3 coding sequence is TGTGCTGCCGGTCCCAGGGACTCGAACACCGGGGAGCTGTTTTTT.

In its sample, this clonotype was seen many times. The chain joins TRBV19 to TRBJ2-2; 7 positions agree with TRBD2. Per the germline V gene, CDR1 is LNHDA and CDR2 is SQIVND (reference sequence). V dropped 6 bases and J dropped 4; count of bases not matched to a gene: 8. The CDR3 covers 15 residues. The CDR3 DNA is TGTGCCAGTAGCCTAGAGGAGCGGGGCACCGGGGAGCTGTTTTTT. Its translation is CASSLEERGTGELFF. Based on the CDR3 plus reference TRBV19 and TRBJ2-2, the full variable domain is DGGITQSPKYLFRKEGQNVTLSCEQNLNHDAMYWYRQDPGQGLRLIYYSQIVNDFQKGDIAEGYSVSREKKESFPLTVTSAQKNPTAFYLCASSLEERGTGELFFGEGSRLTVL.

This clonotype was found many times. J is TRBJ2-1 and V is TRBV5-1; D may be TRBD2 (5 bases). The germline V gene encodes CDR1 SGHRS and CDR2 YFSETQ. V gave up 2 bases and J gave up 6 bases, with 15 bases separating them. The CDR3 sequence is 15 residues long. The CDR3 is CASSLADHVANEQFF. The CDR3 bases are TGCGCCAGCAGCTTAGCGGATCACGTTGCCAATGAGCAGTTCTTC.

This clonotype appeared many times. The chain combines TRBV28 with TRBJ1-2; possible D gene TRBD1, 6 bases. This CDR3 is built from 18 residues. Germline V gene data show CDR1 as MDHEN and CDR2 as SYDVKM. Deletions cut 3 bases from V and 2 bases from J, with 22 bases between. The CDR3 reads CASSFIGLSTGRNYGYTF. The CDR3 coding sequence is TGTGCCAGCAGTTTCATCGGTTTGTCGACAGGCAGAAACTATGGCTACACCTTC.

This clonotype was seen many times. The chain has TRBV20-1 and TRBJ1-2, with D perhaps matching TRBD1 (5 bases). The CDR3 has 14 residues. Looked up from germline, CDR1 is DFQATT and CDR2 is SNEGSKA (reference sequence). Trimming left V 1 base short and J 8 bases short, with 17 bases between. CDR3 DNA sequence: TGCAGTGCTAGAGGGGACGCTTCGTGGCCCGGCTACACCTTC. This codes for CSARGDASWPGYTF.

This clonotype was found a few times. The chain is built from TRBV27 and TRBJ2-7; tentative D call: TRBD1 (6 bases). The length of the CDR3 is 13 residues. Looked up from germline, CDR1 is MNHEY and CDR2 is SMNVEV (reference sequence). The ends were cut back, 6 bases at V and 1 base at J, with 10 bases in the middle. The CDR3 spells CASSRGGSYEQYF. CDR3 sequence (DNA): TGTGCCAGCAGCAGGGGCGGATCCTACGAGCAGTACTTC.

This clonotype was observed a few times. J is TRBJ1-1 and V is TRBV28; D is perhaps TRBD1 (6 bases). Germline V CDR1 and CDR2: MDHEN, SYDVKM. This CDR3 comprises 12 residues. The germline V and J ends were trimmed by 8 bases and 8 bases, with 15 bases remaining between them. The DNA of the CDR3 is TGTGCCAGCCAAGCCCTTACAGGGGAAGCTTTCTTT. It translates to CASQALTGEAFF. Complete variable domain (other parts from reference TRBV28 and TRBJ1-1): DVKVTQSSRYLVKRTGEKVFLECVQDMDHENMFWYRQDPGLGLRLIYFSYDVKMKEKGDIPEGYSVSREKKERFSLILESASTNQTSMYLCASQALTGEAFFGQGTRLTVV.

Many counts were recorded for this clonotype. The J gene is TRBJ2-7, the V gene TRBV30, with 11 positions matching TRBD2. Germline V gene lookup returns CDR1 GTSNPN and CDR2 SVGIG (reference sequence). The CDR3 covers 15 residues. The CDR3 region is CATSTGTSGLYEQYF. The CDR3, as DNA: TGTGCGACCTCCACCGGGACTAGCGGACTCTACGAGCAGTACTTC.

This clonotype was observed a few times. The CDR3 bases are TGTGCCAGCAGTTACAATTCCTTAGAGACCCAGTACTTC. Its translation: CASSYNSLETQYF. The chain joins TRBV6-5 to TRBJ2-5; no clear D gene. The CDR3 consists of 13 residues. Germline CDR1 and CDR2: MNHEY and SVGAGI. The ends were cut back, 2 bases at V and 4 bases at J, with 8 bases in the middle.

This clonotype was counted only a few times. In DNA, the CDR3 is TGTGCCAGCAGTCCGCCCGGGACAGCGAACACTGAAGCTTTCTTT. Protein sequence: CASSPPGTANTEAFF. J is TRBJ1-1 and V is TRBV28; 7 bases line up with TRBD1. CDR1 and CDR2 from the germline V gene are MDHEN and SYDVKM. CDR3 length equals 15 residues. V gave up 5 bases and J gave up 1 base; unmatched junction bases: 7. Together with reference TRBV28 and TRBJ1-1, the CDR3 gives the full variable domain: DVKVTQSSRYLVKRTGEKVFLECVQDMDHENMFWYRQDPGLGLRLIYFSYDVKMKEKGDIPEGYSVSREKKERFSLILESASTNQTSMYLCASSPPGTANTEAFFGQGTRLTVV.

This chain uses TRBV20-1 with TRBJ2-5; D is unclear. V lost 2 bases, J lost 2 bases, and 9 bases lay in between. Germline-derived CDR1 and CDR2 are DFQATT and SNEGSKA (reference sequence). This CDR3 comprises 13 residues. CDR3 nucleotide sequence: TGCAGTGCTAGAAGAGCAGGTCAAGAGACCCAGTACTTC. Protein: CSARRAGQETQYF.

This clonotype has just a few counts. The chain couples TRBV20-1 to TRBJ1-1; D call uncertain. Trimming pared 4 bases from V and 1 base from J, leaving 7 bases between. The CDR3 has 12 residues. Germline lookup yields CDR1 DFQATT and CDR2 SNEGSKA (reference sequence). The CDR3 loop reads CSAMTANTEAFF. CDR3 sequence (DNA): TGCAGTGCTATGACCGCGAACACTGAAGCTTTCTTT.

This clonotype was recorded a few times. The chain links TRBV7-9 to TRBJ1-6; no reliable D call. Deletions cut 2 bases from V and 3 bases from J, with 5 bases between. Germline values: CDR1 SEHNR, CDR2 FQNEAQ (reference sequence). The CDR3 runs 14 residues. CDR3 loop: CASSLSNYNSPLHF. The DNA of the CDR3 is TGTGCCAGCAGCTTATCTAACTATAATTCACCCCTCCACTTT.